This T cell receptor (beta chain) was documented in a study of blood T cell repertoires in COVID-19. Study information: Both acute and convalescent COVID-19 samples were obtained from the United States, Italy and Spain.

Membership in each cohort depended on participant-reported clinical history. Germline assignment: CDR1 LNHDA and CDR2 SQIVND (reference sequence). The germline V and J ends were trimmed by 8 bases and 4 bases, with 14 bases remaining between them. The CDR3 length is 13 residues. Data came from immunoSEQ multiplex PCR; TCRdb stores just in-frame clones and leaves some out. The sample contains some 530,000 clones, roughly nine tenths of which appear only once. This clone was found once. The receptor's source is a woman aged 60-75 years who had recovered from COVID-19. The V gene is TRBV19, the J gene TRBJ2-5; a possible D gene is TRBD2 (6 bases). The specimen sequenced was PBMCs or T cells enriched from blood (not recorded which). This CDR3 is CASGGWVGETQYF. CDR3 bases: TGTGCCAGTGGGGGGTGGGTCGGAGAGACCCAGTACTTC.